This TCR beta chain is from a study of breast tumors, draining lymph nodes, adjacent tissues. Findings of the study overall: Findings are consistent with lymph node origin and intratumoral expansion of most tumor T cells. Tumor TCR diversity was below lymph nodes but above nontumor tissue. Luminal-like breast cancer showed significantly higher tumor–nontumor repertoire similarity than basal-like. Data only fit, rather than demonstrated, lymph node origin of most tumor T cells.

The lymph nodes were axillary draining lymph nodes from breast cancer patients. In its sample, this clonotype was seen many times. Antigen: not known. Trimming stripped 0 bases from V and 1 base from J, with 14 bases between. Germline loops: CDR1 SGDLS, CDR2 YYNGEE. This CDR3 spans 17 amino acids. One entry per CDR3 protein results from TCRdb running MiXCR on the multiplex PCR reads. The sample shows approximately 170,000 distinct CDR3 sequences, roughly a third of them seen only once. The sample comprised axillary lymph node tissue. The rearrangement joins TRBV9 to TRBJ2-1; perhaps TRBD2 as D (5 bases). The sequence derives from a female donor with breast cancer. Some clones in this sample may be carry-over from other donors' samples. The CDR3 sequence is CASSVVARGSSYNEQFF. As DNA, the CDR3 is TGTGCCAGCAGCGTAGTAGCGAGAGGGAGTTCCTACAATGAGCAGTTCTTC.